A selection of T cell receptor beta chains follows, all from one sample in a study of human thymus T cells. Produced via immunoSEQ multiplex PCR; TCRdb's table is partial and in-frame only. The table includes tens of thousands of clones, roughly 94% detected once. The sequenced sample was blood. Every receptor here comes from a boy younger than two with a congenital heart defect but otherwise immunologically healthy. CDR3s include the opening cysteine and the closing phenylalanine or tryptophan. Fields, in order: J gene, D gene, V gene, clone size, CDR3 protein, CDR3 DNA. The D gene is left open where the match is weak. Not every row has a clone size; where given, it reads once, few, many or a size class.

TRBJ1-1 | - | TRBV20-1 | - | CSASGDTEAFF | TGCAGTGCTAGTGGGGACACTGAAGCTTTCTTT
TRBJ2-5 | - | TRBV11-2 | - | CASSPYLRNQETQYF | TGTGCCAGCAGCCCCTATCTCCGCAACCAAGAGACCCAGTACTTC
TRBJ1-4 | TRBD1 | TRBV4-1 | - | CASSQRGTAFSATNEKLFF | TGCGCCAGCAGCCAAAGGGGGACAGCGTTTTCTGCAACTAATGAAAAACTGTTTTTT
TRBJ2-1 | - | TRBV10-1 | once | CASSDTYNEQFF | TGCGCCAGCAGTGACACCTACAATGAGCAGTTCTTC
TRBJ1-1 | - | TRBV7-2 | - | CASSLLGGPEAFF | TGTGCCAGCAGCTTATTAGGAGGGCCTGAAGCTTTCTTT
TRBJ2-7 | TRBD1 | TRBV28 | - | CASSSGTVEKQYF | TGTGCCAGCAGTTCCGGGACAGTTGAAAAGCAGTACTTC
TRBJ1-1 | TRBD1 | TRBV6-1 | - | CASSPYKGATEDFF | TGTGCCAGCAGTCCCTATAAGGGGGCGACCGAAGATTTCTTT
TRBJ2-5 | - | TRBV5-1 | - | CASSSQETQYF | TGCGCCAGCAGCTCCCAAGAGACCCAGTACTTC
TRBJ2-2 | TRBD2 | TRBV2 | - | CASRITSGVNTGELFF | TGTGCCAGCCGGATTACTAGCGGGGTGAACACCGGGGAGCTGTTTTTT
TRBJ1-4 | - | TRBV30 | - | CAWSTDFNEKLFF | TGTGCCTGGAGCACAGATTTTAATGAAAAACTGTTTTTT
TRBJ2-4 | - | TRBV4-3 | - | CASSQRYREVRGYIQYF | TGCGCCAGCAGCCAACGATACCGGGAGGTTAGGGGGTACATTCAGTACTTC
TRBJ2-3 | - | TRBV6-5 | - | CASSYSWRGTDTQYF | TGTGCCAGCAGTTACTCTTGGCGGGGCACAGATACGCAGTATTTT
TRBJ2-3 | - | TRBV7-2 | - | CASSLRPTSFQDTQYF | TGTGCCAGCAGCTTACGACCGACTAGTTTTCAGGATACGCAGTATTTT
TRBJ1-2 | - | TRBV5-8 | - | CASSFGPYGYTF | TGTGCCAGCAGCTTTGGGCCTTATGGCTACACCTTC
TRBJ2-7 | TRBD2 | TRBV9 | - | CASSVGTSSSYEQYF | TGTGCCAGCAGCGTAGGGACTAGTTCCTCCTACGAGCAGTACTTC
TRBJ2-2 | - | TRBV5-6 | - | CASSFRVTGELFF | TGTGCCAGCAGCTTTAGGGTAACCGGGGAGCTGTTTTTT
TRBJ2-3 | TRBD2 | TRBV4-1 | - | CASSQTSGGAADTQYF | TGCGCCAGCAGCCAAACTAGCGGGGGGGCCGCAGATACGCAGTATTTT
TRBJ2-7 | - | TRBV23-1 | - | CASSHGTYEQYF | TGCGCCAGCAGTCACGGCACCTACGAGCAGTACTTC
TRBJ1-6 | - | TRBV7-9 | few | CASSSPMSDNSPLHF | TGTGCCAGCAGCTCCCCGATGTCCGACAATTCACCCCTCCACTTT
TRBJ1-2 | TRBD1 | TRBV28 | - | CASSSGQGNYGYTF | TGTGCCAGCAGTTCGGGACAGGGGAACTATGGCTACACCTTC
TRBJ2-3 | TRBD2 | TRBV5-1 | - | CASSPSSGGTRDTQYF | TGCGCCAGCAGCCCCTCTAGCGGGGGTACTAGGGATACGCAGTATTTT
TRBJ1-1 | - | TRBV19 | - | CASSIQGLNTEAFF | TGTGCCAGTAGTATACAGGGCTTGAACACTGAAGCTTTCTTT
TRBJ1-1 | - | TRBV11-3 | - | CASSLGGVNTEAFF | TGTGCCAGCAGCTTAGGAGGAGTGAACACTGAAGCTTTCTTT
TRBJ2-5 | - | TRBV2 | - | CASSEARWETQYF | TGTGCCAGCAGTGAAGCTAGGTGGGAGACCCAGTACTTC
TRBJ2-7 | TRBD1 | TRBV4-1 | - | CASSPGTGHYEQYF | TGCGCCAGCAGCCCCGGGACAGGACATTACGAGCAGTACTTC
TRBJ2-2 | - | TRBV9 | - | CASSAGNTGELFF | TGTGCCAGCAGCGCAGGGAACACCGGGGAGCTGTTTTTT
TRBJ2-7 | - | TRBV4-2 | - | CASSDEGYEQYF | TGTGCCAGCAGCGACGAGGGCTACGAGCAGTACTTC
TRBJ2-7 | - | TRBV5-5 | - | CASSWVRGKASYEQYF | TGTGCCAGCAGCTGGGTAAGGGGCAAAGCCTCCTACGAGCAGTACTTC
TRBJ2-7 | - | TRBV7-2 | - | CASSLAADYEQYF | TGTGCCAGCAGCTTAGCAGCGGACTACGAGCAGTACTTC
TRBJ1-5 | TRBD1 | TRBV7-2 | - | CASSVRQGQPQHF | TGTGCCAGCAGCGTCCGACAGGGGCAGCCCCAGCATTTT
TRBJ1-5 | - | TRBV10-3 | - | CAISGGEGNQPQHF | TGTGCCATCAGTGGGGGGGAAGGCAATCAGCCCCAGCATTTT
TRBJ2-3 | - | TRBV11-2 | - | CASSLGTPGDTQYF | TGTGCCAGCAGCTTAGGGACCCCCGGGGATACGCAGTATTTT
TRBJ2-3 | TRBD2 | TRBV10-3 | - | CAISGSGGAFDTQYF | TGTGCCATCAGTGGTAGCGGGGGGGCGTTTGATACGCAGTATTTT
TRBJ2-5 | TRBD2 | TRBV6-1 | - | CAISDPTSGGAEETQYF | TGTGCCATCAGTGACCCTACTAGCGGGGGGGCCGAGGAGACCCAGTACTTC
TRBJ2-1 | TRBD1 | TRBV4-3 | - | CASSQGPDRGYEQFF | TGCGCCAGCAGCCAAGGCCCGGACAGGGGCTATGAGCAGTTCTTC
TRBJ1-2 | - | TRBV6-4 | - | CASSDGQGLSYTF | TGTGCCAGCAGTGACGGGCAGGGATTAAGCTACACCTTC
TRBJ2-7 | TRBD2 | TRBV5-1 | - | CASSGTSGVYEQYF | TGCGCCAGCAGCGGGACTAGCGGGGTCTACGAGCAGTACTTC
TRBJ2-5 | TRBD1 | TRBV19 | - | CASSSRQGETQYF | TGTGCCAGTAGTTCCCGACAGGGAGAGACCCAGTACTTC
TRBJ1-4 | - | TRBV7-9 | - | CASSLDSPLFF | TGTGCCAGCAGCTTAGATAGTCCACTGTTTTTT
TRBJ2-3 | - | TRBV19 | - | CASSIGRGAYTDTQYF | TGTGCCAGTAGTATAGGTCGGGGGGCCTACACAGATACGCAGTATTTT
TRBJ2-7 | - | TRBV2 | - | CASSPTYEQYF | TGTGCCAGCAGCCCCACCTACGAGCAGTACTTC
TRBJ2-1 | TRBD2 | TRBV7-9 | - | CASSSKTSGGYEQFF | TGTGCCAGCAGCTCGAAGACTAGCGGGGGTTATGAGCAGTTCTTC
TRBJ1-2 | - | TRBV15 | - | CATSRDLRVWKGYTF | TGTGCCACCAGCAGAGATTTAAGGGTGTGGAAAGGCTACACCTTC
TRBJ1-5 | TRBD1 | TRBV5-1 | - | CASSLGDRGQPQHF | TGCGCCAGCAGCTTGGGGGACAGGGGTCAGCCCCAGCATTTT
TRBJ1-2 | - | TRBV7-2 | - | CASSLEANRNYGYTF | TGTGCCAGCAGCTTAGAGGCGAACAGGAACTATGGCTACACCTTC
TRBJ2-2 | - | TRBV4-3 | - | CASSQGGRAGELFF | TGCGCCAGCAGCCAAGGGGGGCGGGCCGGGGAGCTGTTTTTT
TRBJ1-2 | - | TRBV5-8 | - | CASSLRAGDYTF | TGTGCCAGCAGCTTGCGGGCCGGAGACTACACCTTC
TRBJ2-5 | - | TRBV4-2 | once | CASSQDLAQGRETQYF | TGTGCCAGCAGCCAAGACTTAGCCCAGGGGCGGGAGACCCAGTACTTC